The 7 T cell receptor beta chains below were found in one sample sequenced in a study of neoadjuvant anti-PD-1 for oral cavity cancer. This table comes from immunoSEQ multiplex PCR, and its TCRdb copy is limited to in-frame clones, with some not included. The profile shows tens of thousands of clones, around 40% of them singletons. As for time point: after neoadjuvant nivolumab, at surgical resection. The specimen was tumor tissue, collected after nivolumab (anti-PD-1) treatment. These receptors were collected from a person between 35 and 79 years old with oral cavity squamous cell carcinoma.

This clone was seen once. The genes are TRBV29-1 and TRBJ1-4; D not resolved. The CDR3 length is 13 residues. Trimming left V 5 bases short and J 6 bases short, with 13 bases between. Germline CDR1 reads SQVTM; CDR2 reads ANQGSEA. CDR3 sequence (DNA): TGCAGCGTTATGGCCCAGATGGATGAAAAACTGTTTTTT. Translation: CSVMAQMDEKLFF.

The chain combines TRBV4-2 with TRBJ2-1; D call uncertain. In germline, CDR1 is LGHNA, CDR2 YNFKEQ. The CDR3 loop spans 11 amino acids. V was pared by 1 base and J by 8 bases, with 3 bases between. CDR3 nucleotide sequence: TGTGCCAGCAGCCAAGGATATGAGCAGTTCTTC. It encodes CASSQGYEQFF.

This clone came up a few times. The rearrangement uses TRBV10-2 and TRBJ2-1; 13 bases line up with TRBD2. From germline, CDR1 is WSHSY and CDR2 SAAADI. The CDR3 is 18 amino acids. Trimming removed 4 bases from V and 0 bases from J; junction bases left unmatched: 6. The CDR3 nucleotides are TGCGCCAGCAGTGGAACGGGACTAGCGGGGAGCTCCTACAATGAGCAGTTCTTC. It codes for CASSGTGLAGSSYNEQFF.

This clone was counted a few times. This chain links TRBV7-9 with TRBJ1-2; D gene ambiguous. Germline lookup yields CDR1 SEHNR and CDR2 FQNEAQ (reference sequence). Deletions cut 0 bases from V and 8 bases from J, with 10 bases between. This CDR3 has 13 amino acids. The CDR3 bases are TGTGCCAGCAGCTTAGCGCCTGGCAGGGGCTACACCTTC. It is translated as CASSLAPGRGYTF.

J is TRBJ1-5 and V is TRBV10-2; D is perhaps TRBD1 (5 bases). The V end lost 6 bases, the J end lost 3 bases, and 6 bases lay between the germline ends. The CDR3 runs 12 residues. CDR1 is WSHSY and CDR2 is SAAADI in the germline V gene. CDR3 sequence (DNA): TGCGCCAGCAGGGACACCAATCAGCCCCAGCATTTT. Translating it yields CASRDTNQPQHF.

This clone occurred many times. The chain recombines TRBV19 with TRBJ1-5; no clear D. The CDR3 extends over 15 amino acids. V was clipped by 2 bases and J by 6 bases, with 14 bases between them. Germline values: CDR1 LNHDA, CDR2 SQIVND (reference sequence). The CDR3 DNA reads TGTGCCAGTAGTATAACGGTTCGGGTGTCTCAGCCCCAGCATTTT. Amino acid sequence: CASSITVRVSQPQHF.

This clone came up many times. This chain joins TRBV6-6 and TRBJ1-1; no clear D gene. The V end was cut by 0 bases, the J end by 1 base, with 6 bases between. CDR1 and CDR2 from the germline V gene are MNHNY and SVGAGI (reference sequence). CDR3 length: 14 residues. The CDR3 bases are TGTGCCAGCAGTTACTCCGGGTCGAACACTGAAGCTTTCTTT. Translated, it gives CASSYSGSNTEAFF.